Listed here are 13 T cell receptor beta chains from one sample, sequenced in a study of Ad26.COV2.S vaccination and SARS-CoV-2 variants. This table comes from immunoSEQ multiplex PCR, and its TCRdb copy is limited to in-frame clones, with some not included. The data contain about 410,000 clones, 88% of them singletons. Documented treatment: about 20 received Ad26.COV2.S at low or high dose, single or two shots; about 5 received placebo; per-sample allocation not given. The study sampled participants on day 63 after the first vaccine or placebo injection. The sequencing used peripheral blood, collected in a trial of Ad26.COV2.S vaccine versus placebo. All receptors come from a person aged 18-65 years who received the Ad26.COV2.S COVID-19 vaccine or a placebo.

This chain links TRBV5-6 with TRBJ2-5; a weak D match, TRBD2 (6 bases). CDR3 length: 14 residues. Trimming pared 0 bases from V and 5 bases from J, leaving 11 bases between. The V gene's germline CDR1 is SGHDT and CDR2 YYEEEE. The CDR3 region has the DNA TGTGCCAGCAGCTTGGGGGCTAGCGATGAGACCCAGTACTTC. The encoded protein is CASSLGASDETQYF. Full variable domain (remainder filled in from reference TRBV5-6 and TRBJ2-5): DAGVTQSPTHLIKTRGQQVTLRCSPKSGHDTVSWYQQALGQGPQFIFQYYEEEERQRGNFPDRFSGHQFPNYSSELNVNALLLGDSALYLCASSLGASDETQYFGPGTRLLVL.

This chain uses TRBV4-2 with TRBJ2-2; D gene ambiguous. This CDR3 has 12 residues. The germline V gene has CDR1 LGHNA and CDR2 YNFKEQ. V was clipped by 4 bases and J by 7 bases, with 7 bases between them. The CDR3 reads CASSLSGGELFF. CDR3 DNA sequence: TGTGCCAGCAGCCTAAGTGGCGGGGAGCTGTTTTTT.

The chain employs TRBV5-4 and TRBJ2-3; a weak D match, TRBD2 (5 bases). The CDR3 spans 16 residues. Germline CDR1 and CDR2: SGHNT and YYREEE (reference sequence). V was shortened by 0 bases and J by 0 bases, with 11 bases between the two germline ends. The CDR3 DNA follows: TGTGCCAGCAGCTTGGCCCGAAGCGGTAGCACAGATACGCAGTATTTT. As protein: CASSLARSGSTDTQYF.

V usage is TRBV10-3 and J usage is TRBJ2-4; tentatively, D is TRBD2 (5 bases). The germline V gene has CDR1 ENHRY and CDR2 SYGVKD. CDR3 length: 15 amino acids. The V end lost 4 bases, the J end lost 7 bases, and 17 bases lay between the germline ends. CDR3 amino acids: CAISAGILARNIQYF. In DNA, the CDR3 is TGTGCCATCAGTGCGGGGATATTAGCGAGGAACATTCAGTACTTC.

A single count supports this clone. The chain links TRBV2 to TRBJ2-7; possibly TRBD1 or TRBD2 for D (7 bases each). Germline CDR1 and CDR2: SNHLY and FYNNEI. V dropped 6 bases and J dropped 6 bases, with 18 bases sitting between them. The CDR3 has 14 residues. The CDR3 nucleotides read TGTGCCAGCAGAACCGTCAGGGGGGGAGTCGAGCAGTACTTC. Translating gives CASRTVRGGVEQYF.

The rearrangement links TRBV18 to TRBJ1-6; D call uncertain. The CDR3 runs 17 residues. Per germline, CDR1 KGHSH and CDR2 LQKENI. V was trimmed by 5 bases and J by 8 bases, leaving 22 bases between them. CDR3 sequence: CASSKSDRSRVDSPLHF. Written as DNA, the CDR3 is TGTGCCAGCTCAAAATCAGATCGCTCCCGGGTAGATTCACCCCTCCACTTT.

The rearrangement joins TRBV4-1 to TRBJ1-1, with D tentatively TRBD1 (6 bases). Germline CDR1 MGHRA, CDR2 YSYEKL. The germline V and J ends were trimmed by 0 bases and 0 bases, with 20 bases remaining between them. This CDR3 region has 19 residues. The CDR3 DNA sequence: TGCGCCAGCAGCCAAGAAGATGCATTTCGGGACAACTTGAACACTGAAGCTTTCTTT. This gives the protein CASSQEDAFRDNLNTEAFF.

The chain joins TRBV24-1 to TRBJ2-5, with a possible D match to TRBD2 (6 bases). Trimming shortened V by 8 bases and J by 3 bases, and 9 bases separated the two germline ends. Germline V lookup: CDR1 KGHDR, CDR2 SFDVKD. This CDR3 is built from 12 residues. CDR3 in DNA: TGTGCCACCATGGGCGGGGAAGAGACCCAGTACTTC. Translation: CATMGGEETQYF.

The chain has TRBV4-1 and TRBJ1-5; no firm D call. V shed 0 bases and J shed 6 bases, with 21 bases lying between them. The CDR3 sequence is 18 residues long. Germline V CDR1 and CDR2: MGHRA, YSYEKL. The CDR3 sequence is CASSQDGSALPSGQPQHF. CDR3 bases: TGCGCCAGCAGCCAAGACGGGTCGGCATTGCCATCGGGTCAGCCCCAGCATTTT.

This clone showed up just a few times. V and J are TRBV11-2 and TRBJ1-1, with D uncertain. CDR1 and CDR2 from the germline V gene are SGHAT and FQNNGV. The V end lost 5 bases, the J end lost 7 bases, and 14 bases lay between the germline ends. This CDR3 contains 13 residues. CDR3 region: CASSQIGVHEAFF. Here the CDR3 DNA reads TGTGCCAGCAGCCAAATCGGGGTTCATGAAGCTTTCTTT.

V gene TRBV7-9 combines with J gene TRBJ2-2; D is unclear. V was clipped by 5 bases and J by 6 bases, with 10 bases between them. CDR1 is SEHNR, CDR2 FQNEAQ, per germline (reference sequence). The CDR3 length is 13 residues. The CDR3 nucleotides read TGTGCCAGCAGCCCAAGCCCCGCCGGGGAGCTGTTTTTT. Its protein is CASSPSPAGELFF.

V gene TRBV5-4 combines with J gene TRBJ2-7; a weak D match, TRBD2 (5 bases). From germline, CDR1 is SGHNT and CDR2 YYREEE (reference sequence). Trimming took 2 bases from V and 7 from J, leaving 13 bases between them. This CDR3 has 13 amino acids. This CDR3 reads CASSFGVAWEQYF. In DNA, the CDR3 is TGTGCCAGCAGCTTCGGAGTAGCGTGGGAGCAGTACTTC.

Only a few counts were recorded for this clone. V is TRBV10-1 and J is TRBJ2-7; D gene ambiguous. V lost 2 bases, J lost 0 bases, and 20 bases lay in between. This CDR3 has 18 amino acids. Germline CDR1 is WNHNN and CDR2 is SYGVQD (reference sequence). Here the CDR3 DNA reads TGCGCCAGCAGTGAGCCGTCGAGCCCTCAAAGGAGCTCCTACGAGCAGTACTTC. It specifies CASSEPSSPQRSSYEQYF.